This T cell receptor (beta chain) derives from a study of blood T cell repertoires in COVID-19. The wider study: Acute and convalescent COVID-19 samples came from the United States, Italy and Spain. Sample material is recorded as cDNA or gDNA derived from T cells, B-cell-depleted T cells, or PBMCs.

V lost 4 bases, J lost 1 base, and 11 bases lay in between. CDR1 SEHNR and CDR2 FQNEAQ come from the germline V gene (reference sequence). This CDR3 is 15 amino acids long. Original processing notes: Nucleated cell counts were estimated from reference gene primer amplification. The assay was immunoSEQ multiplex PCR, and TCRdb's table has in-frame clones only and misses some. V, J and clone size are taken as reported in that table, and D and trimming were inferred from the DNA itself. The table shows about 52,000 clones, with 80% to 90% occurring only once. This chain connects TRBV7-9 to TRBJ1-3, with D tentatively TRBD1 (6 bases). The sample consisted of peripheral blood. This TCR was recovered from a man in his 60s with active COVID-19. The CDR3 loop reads CASSSFDRSGNTIYF. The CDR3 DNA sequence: TGTGCCAGCAGCTCCTTCGACAGGTCTGGAAACACCATATATTTT.